What follows is one T cell receptor (beta chain) and its context. These donors counted as nominally healthy when sampled, but unrecorded immune exposures were likely. The PCR was carried out with 60 Vbeta primers and 13 Jbeta primers. Libraries were prepared by immunoSEQ multiplex PCR; TCRdb keeps only in-frame clonotypes and omits some of them. This sample has about 150,000 clones, with less than 85% found just once. The CDR3 covers 13 residues. The V gene end was trimmed by 6 bases and the J gene end by 5 bases; junction bases not matched to a gene: 9. Germline assignment: CDR1 SQVTM and CDR2 ANQGSEA. The data stem from a study of cytomegalovirus exposure and HLA in healthy donors. Whole-study context: Out of roughly 200 million T cells, an earlier analysis found some 110 million unique TCR beta sequences in total.

This receptor was identified in a man aged 35-49 years in good health and CMV-seronegative. Sequencing was performed on PBMCs. The chain joins TRBV29-1 to TRBJ2-5, with 7 bases lining up with TRBD2. The CDR3 coding sequence is TGCAGCGTATTGCGGGGGAGGAAGGAGACCCAGTACTTC. Translating gives CSVLRGRKETQYF.